This entry describes one T cell receptor beta chain. The method was immunoSEQ multiplex PCR; TCRdb's version includes in-frame clones alone and lacks a portion of them. Of about 84,000 clones in the sample, roughly 88% are singletons; the top ten hold roughly an eighth. The record originates from a study of T cell responses to AZD1222 COVID-19 vaccine. The receptor's source is an adult who received the AZD1222 COVID-19 vaccine. Sequences were derived from peripheral blood, sampled 28 days after the second AZD1222 dose.

CDR3 DNA: TGTGCCACCAGTGAGCTCGCGGGACAGAAGTCCTACAATGAGCAGTTCTTC. As protein: CATSELAGQKSYNEQFF. The chain combines TRBV24-1 with TRBJ2-1, with a tentative D call TRBD1 (7 bases). Looked up from germline, CDR1 is KGHDR and CDR2 is SFDVKD. Deletions cut 4 bases from V and 1 base from J, with 16 bases between. This CDR3 contains 17 residues.